This T cell receptor beta chain originates from a study of T-cell reconstitution after alpha-beta-depleted transplantation in children. It was with unique molecular identifiers that the TCRbeta library was prepared. One entry per CDR3 protein results from TCRdb running MiXCR on the PCR reads. The table shows about 580,000 distinct CDR3 sequences, with 20% to 25% occurring only once. J gave up 5 bases and V 5 bases, and 8 bases lay outside the gene matches. The CDR3 extends over 16 amino acids. Germline loops: CDR1 SGHVS, CDR2 FNYEAQ. The sequencing used PBMCs, mostly from graft donor cells, collected 360 days after TCRalphabeta/CD19-depleted stem cell transplant. The V and J genes are TRBV7-6 and TRBJ2-5; 13 bases line up with TRBD2. This TCR was sampled from a boy younger than two who had a stem cell transplant for acute myeloid leukemia, so the T cells may come from the graft donor. DNA of the CDR3: TGTGCCAGCAGCCGGAGGGGACTAGCGGGGAATGAGACCCAGTACTTC. As protein: CASSRRGLAGNETQYF. The entire variable domain, with the rest obtained from reference TRBV7-6 and TRBJ2-5, is as follows: GAGVSQSPRYKVTKRGQDVALRCDPISGHVSLYWYRQALGQGPEFLTYFNYEAQQDKSGLPNDRFSAERPEGSISTLTIQRTEQRDSAMYRCASSRRGLAGNETQYFGPGTRLLVL.